The text below deals with one T cell receptor beta chain. The germline V gene has CDR1 GTSNPN and CDR2 SVGIG (reference sequence). The ends were cut back, 8 bases at V and 6 bases at J, with 26 bases in the middle. This CDR3 is built from 16 residues. This sample is part of a study of blood T cell repertoires in COVID-19. Sequenced by immunoSEQ multiplex PCR; TCRdb stores in-frame clones only, minus some. The sample carries 200,000 to 250,000 clones, about 90% recorded once. J is TRBJ2-1 and V is TRBV30, with D perhaps TRBD2 (6 bases). The sample was PBMCs or T cells enriched from blood (not recorded which). This clonotype was obtained from a young woman who had been exposed to COVID-19. CDR3 DNA sequence: TGTGCCCGCTCCCTCGGGCGGGGCATTGTCCTCAATGAGCAGTTCTTC. Translating gives CARSLGRGIVLNEQFF.